This entry describes one T cell receptor beta chain. The antigen is undetermined. The repertoire was sequenced with immunoSEQ multiplex PCR; TCRdb's copy has only in-frame clones and lacks some. The sample lists 100,000 to 150,000 clones, around 87% occurring once. The junction had 9 bases not matched to a gene; V was cut back by 3 bases and J by 7 bases. This CDR3 is built from 14 residues. CDR1 and CDR2 from the germline V gene are MDHEN and SYDVKM. This specimen comes from a study of T cell responses to AZD1222 COVID-19 vaccine. Whole-study context: Timing groups of about 4 and about 12 weeks for second doses were pooled. Study-wide findings and caveats: Spike-specific TCR breadth and depth both grew after two AZD1222 doses.

This sequence originates from an adult in good health. The input for sequencing was peripheral blood, taken on day 0 of AZD1222 vaccination. The rearrangement joins TRBV28 to TRBJ2-7; 7 nucleotides match TRBD1. The CDR3 nucleotides read TGTGCCAGCAGTTTGGCCTACCGGGACAGAGAGCAGTACTTC. Amino acids: CASSLAYRDREQYF. The variable domain in full, completed from reference TRBV28 and TRBJ2-7, reads DVKVTQSSRYLVKRTGEKVFLECVQDMDHENMFWYRQDPGLGLRLIYFSYDVKMKEKGDIPEGYSVSREKKERFSLILESASTNQTSMYLCASSLAYRDREQYFGPGTRLTVT.